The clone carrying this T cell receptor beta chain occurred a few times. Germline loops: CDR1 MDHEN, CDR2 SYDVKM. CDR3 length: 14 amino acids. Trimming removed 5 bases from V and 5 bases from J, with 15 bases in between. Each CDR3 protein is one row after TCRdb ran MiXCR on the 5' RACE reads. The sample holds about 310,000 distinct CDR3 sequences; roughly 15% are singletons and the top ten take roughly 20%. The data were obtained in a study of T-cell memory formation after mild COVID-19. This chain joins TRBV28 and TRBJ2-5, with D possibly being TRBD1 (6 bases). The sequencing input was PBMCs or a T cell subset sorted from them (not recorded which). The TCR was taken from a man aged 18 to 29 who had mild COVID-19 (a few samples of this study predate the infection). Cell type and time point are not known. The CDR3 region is CASSITGRGETQYF. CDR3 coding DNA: TGTGCCAGCAGTATCACAGGGAGAGGGGAGACCCAGTACTTC.